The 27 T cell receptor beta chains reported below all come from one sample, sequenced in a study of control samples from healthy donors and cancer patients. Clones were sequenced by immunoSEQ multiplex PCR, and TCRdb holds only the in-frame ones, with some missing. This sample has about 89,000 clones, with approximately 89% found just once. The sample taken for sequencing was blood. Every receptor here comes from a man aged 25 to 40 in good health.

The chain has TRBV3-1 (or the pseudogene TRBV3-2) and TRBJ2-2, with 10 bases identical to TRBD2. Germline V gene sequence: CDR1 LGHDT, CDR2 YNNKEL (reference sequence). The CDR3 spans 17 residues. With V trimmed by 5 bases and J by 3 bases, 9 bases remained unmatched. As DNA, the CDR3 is TGTGCCAGCAGCGAGGATCTAGCGGGGGTGTACACCGGGGAGCTGTTTTTT. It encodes CASSEDLAGVYTGELFF.

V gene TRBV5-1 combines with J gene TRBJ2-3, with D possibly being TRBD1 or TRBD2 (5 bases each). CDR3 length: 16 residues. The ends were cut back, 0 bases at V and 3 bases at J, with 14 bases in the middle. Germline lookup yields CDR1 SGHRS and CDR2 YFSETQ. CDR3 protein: CASSLGARGATDTQYF. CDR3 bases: TGCGCCAGCAGCTTGGGGGCGCGAGGGGCGACAGATACGCAGTATTTT.

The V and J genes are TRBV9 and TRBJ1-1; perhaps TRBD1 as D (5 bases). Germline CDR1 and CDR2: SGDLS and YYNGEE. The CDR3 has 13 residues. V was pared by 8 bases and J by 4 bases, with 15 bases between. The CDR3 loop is CASSRAGGTEAFF. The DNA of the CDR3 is TGTGCCAGTAGTAGGGCGGGGGGCACTGAAGCTTTCTTT.

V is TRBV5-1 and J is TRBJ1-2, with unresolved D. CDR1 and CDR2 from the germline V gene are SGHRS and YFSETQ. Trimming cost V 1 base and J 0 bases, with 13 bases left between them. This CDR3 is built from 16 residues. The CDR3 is CASSLSPAPTNYGYTF. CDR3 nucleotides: TGCGCCAGCAGCTTGTCGCCAGCCCCTACTAACTATGGCTACACCTTC. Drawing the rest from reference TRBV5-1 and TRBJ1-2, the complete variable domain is KAGVTQTPRYLIKTRGQQVTLSCSPISGHRSVSWYQQTPGQGLQFLFEYFSETQRNKGNFPGRFSGRQFSNSRSEMNVSTLELGDSALYLCASSLSPAPTNYGYTFGSGTRLTVV.

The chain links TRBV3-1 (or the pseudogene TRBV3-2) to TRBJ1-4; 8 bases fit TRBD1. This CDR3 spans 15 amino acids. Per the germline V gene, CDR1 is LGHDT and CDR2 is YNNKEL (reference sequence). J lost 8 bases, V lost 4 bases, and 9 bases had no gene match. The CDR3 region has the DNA TGTGCCAGCAGCCGCGACGGGACAGGCGTCGAAAAACTGTTTTTT. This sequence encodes CASSRDGTGVEKLFF.

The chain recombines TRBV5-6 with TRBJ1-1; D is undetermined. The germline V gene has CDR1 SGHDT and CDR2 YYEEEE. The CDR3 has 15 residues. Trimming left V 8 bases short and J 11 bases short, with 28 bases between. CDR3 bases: TGTGCCAGTCTCCCCTCGGCCTCGCGGAGCCTTGGGGCTTTCTTT. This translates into CASLPSASRSLGAFF.

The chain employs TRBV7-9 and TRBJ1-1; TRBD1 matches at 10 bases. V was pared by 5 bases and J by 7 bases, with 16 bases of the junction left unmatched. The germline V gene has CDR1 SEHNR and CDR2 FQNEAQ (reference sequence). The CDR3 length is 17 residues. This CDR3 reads CASSVPPFDRGLDEAFF. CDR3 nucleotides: TGTGCCAGCAGCGTCCCTCCCTTCGACAGGGGGCTCGATGAAGCTTTCTTT. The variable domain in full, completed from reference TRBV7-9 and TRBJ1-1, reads DTGVSQNPRHKITKRGQNVTFRCDPISEHNRLYWYRQTLGQGPEFLTYFQNEAQLEKSRLLSDRFSAERPKGSFSTLEIQRTEQGDSAMYLCASSVPPFDRGLDEAFFGQGTRLTVV.

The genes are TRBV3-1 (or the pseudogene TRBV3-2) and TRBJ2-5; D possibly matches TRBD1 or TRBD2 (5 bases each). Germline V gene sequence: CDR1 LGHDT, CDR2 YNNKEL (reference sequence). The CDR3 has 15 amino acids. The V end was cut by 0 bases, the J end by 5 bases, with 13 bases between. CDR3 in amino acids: CASSQDRGVGETQYF. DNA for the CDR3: TGTGCCAGCAGCCAAGATAGAGGGGTTGGGGAGACCCAGTACTTC.

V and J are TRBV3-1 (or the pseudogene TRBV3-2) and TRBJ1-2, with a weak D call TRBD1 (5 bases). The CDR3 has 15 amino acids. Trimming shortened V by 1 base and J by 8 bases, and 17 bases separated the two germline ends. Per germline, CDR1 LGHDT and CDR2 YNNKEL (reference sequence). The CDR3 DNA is TGTGCCAGCAGCCAAGGGACCTCCGGGGCGGACGGCTACACCTTC. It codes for CASSQGTSGADGYTF.

The CDR3 sequence is CASSQDFGVLGGYTF. CDR3 bases: TGCGCCAGCAGCCAAGATTTCGGGGTCTTAGGCGGCTACACCTTC. The chain joins TRBV4-1 to TRBJ1-2, with no clear D. CDR3 length: 15 residues. CDR1 and CDR2 from the germline V gene are MGHRA and YSYEKL. Trimming shortened V by 0 bases and J by 8 bases, and 16 bases separated the two germline ends.

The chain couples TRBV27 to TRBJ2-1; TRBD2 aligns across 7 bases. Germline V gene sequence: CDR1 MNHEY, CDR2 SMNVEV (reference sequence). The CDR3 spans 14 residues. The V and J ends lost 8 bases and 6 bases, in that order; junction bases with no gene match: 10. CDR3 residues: CASHLAGELNEQFF. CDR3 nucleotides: TGTGCCAGCCATTTAGCGGGTGAGCTCAATGAGCAGTTCTTC.

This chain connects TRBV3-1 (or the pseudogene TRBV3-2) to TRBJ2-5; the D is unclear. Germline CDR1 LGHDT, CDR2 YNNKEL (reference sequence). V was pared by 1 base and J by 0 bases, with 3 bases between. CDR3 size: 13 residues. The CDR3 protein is CASSQADQETQYF. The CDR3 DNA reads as TGTGCCAGCAGCCAAGCGGACCAAGAGACCCAGTACTTC.

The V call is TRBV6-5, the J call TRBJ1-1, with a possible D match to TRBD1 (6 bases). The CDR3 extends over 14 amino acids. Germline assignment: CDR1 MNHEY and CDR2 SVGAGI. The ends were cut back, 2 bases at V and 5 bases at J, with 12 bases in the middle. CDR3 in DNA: TGTGCCAGCAGTTACGCAGGGGCGCAGACTGAAGCTTTCTTT. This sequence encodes CASSYAGAQTEAFF.

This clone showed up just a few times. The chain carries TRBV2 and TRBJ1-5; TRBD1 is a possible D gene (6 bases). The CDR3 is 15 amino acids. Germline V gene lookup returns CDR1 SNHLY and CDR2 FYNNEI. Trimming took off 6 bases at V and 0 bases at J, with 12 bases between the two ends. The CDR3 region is CASSRDNYSNQPQHF. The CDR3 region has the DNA TGTGCCAGCAGCCGGGACAATTATAGCAATCAGCCCCAGCATTTT.

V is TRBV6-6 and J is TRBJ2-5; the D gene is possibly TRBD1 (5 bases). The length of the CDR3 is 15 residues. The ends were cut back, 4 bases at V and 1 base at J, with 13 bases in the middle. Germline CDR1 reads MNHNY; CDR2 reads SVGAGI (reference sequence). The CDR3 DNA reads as TGTGCCAGCAGTTTGCCAGGGTCACTCCAAGAGACCCAGTACTTC. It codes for CASSLPGSLQETQYF.

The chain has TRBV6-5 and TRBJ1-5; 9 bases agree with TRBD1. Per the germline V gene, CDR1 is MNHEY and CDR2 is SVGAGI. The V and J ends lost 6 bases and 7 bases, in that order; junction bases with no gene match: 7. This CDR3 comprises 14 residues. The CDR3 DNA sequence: TGTGCCAGCAGCCGGGGACAGGGAGACCAGCCCCAGCATTTT. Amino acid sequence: CASSRGQGDQPQHF.

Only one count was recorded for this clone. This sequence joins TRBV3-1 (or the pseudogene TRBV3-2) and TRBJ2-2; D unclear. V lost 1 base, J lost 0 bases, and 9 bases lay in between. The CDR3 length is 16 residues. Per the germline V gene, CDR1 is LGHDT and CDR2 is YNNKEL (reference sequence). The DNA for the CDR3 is TGTGCCAGCAGCCAAGGGACGGCGACGAACACCGGGGAGCTGTTTTTT. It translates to CASSQGTATNTGELFF.

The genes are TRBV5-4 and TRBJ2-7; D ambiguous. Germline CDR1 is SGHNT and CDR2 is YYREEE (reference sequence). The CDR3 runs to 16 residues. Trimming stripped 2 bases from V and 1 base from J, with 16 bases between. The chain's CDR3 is CASSFEQTRGSYEQYF. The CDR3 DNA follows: TGTGCCAGCAGCTTCGAACAGACCCGCGGATCCTACGAGCAGTACTTC.

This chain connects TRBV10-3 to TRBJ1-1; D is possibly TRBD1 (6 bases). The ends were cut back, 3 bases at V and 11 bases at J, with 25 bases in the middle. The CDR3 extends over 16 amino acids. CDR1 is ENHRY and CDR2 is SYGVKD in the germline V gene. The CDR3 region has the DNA TGTGCCATCAGTGAAGGGGGGATAGGGGGGTTTAGGTACGCTTTCTTT. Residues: CAISEGGIGGFRYAFF.

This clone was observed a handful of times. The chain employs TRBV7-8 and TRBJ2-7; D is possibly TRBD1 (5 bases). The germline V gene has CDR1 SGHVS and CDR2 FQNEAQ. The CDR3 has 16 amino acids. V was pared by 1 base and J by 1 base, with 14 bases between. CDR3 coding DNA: TGTGCCAGCAGCTTAGGAGACAGTATGAGGTCCTACGAGCAGTACGTC. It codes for CASSLGDSMRSYEQYV.

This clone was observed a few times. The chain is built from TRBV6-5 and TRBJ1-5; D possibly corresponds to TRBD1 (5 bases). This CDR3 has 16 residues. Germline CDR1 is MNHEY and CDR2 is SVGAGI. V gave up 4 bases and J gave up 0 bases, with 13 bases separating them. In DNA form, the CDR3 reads TGTGCCAGCAGTTCCCGCGACAGTAATAGCAATCAGCCCCAGCATTTT. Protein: CASSSRDSNSNQPQHF.

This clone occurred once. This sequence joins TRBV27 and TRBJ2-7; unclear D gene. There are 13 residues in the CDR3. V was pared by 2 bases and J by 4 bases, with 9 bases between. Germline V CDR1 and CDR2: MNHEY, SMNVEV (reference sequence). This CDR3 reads CASSLHSRYEQYF. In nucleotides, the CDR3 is TGTGCCAGCAGTTTACACAGCCGATACGAGCAGTACTTC.

The CDR3 bases are TGCGCCAGCAGCCAGGCGGGGACAGGGGGAAATCAGCCCCAGCATTTT. Amino acid sequence: CASSQAGTGGNQPQHF. The chain employs TRBV4-1 and TRBJ1-5; 11 positions match TRBD1. The CDR3 spans 16 residues. V lost 3 bases and J lost 4; bases outside the gene matches: 5. Germline lookup yields CDR1 MGHRA and CDR2 YSYEKL.

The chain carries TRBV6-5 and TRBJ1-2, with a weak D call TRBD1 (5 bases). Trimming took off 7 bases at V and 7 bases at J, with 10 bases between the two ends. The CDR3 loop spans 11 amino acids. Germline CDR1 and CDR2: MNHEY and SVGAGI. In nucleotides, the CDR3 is TGTGCCAGCATTGGCAGGGCTGGCTACACCTTC. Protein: CASIGRAGYTF.

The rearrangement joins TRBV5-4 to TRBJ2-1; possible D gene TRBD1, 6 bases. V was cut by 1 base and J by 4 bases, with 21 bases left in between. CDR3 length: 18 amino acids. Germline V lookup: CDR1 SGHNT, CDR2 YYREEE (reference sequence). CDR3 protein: CASSLQGTSGHFYNEQFF. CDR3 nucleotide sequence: TGTGCCAGCAGCTTGCAGGGGACGTCGGGACACTTTTACAATGAGCAGTTCTTC.

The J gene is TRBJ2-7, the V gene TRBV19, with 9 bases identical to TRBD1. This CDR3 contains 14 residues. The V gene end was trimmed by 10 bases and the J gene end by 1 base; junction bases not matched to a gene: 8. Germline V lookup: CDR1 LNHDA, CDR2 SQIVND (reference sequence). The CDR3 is CATSPGQGSYEQYV. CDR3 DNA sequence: TGTGCCACGTCACCGGGACAGGGTTCCTACGAGCAGTACGTC.

The CDR3 is CAIRAGTGGSYEQYF. In nucleotides, the CDR3 is TGTGCCATCAGGGCGGGGACAGGGGGTTCCTACGAGCAGTACTTC. This chain uses TRBV10-3 with TRBJ2-7, with TRBD1 matching over 11 bases. The V gene end was trimmed by 6 bases and the J gene end by 1 base; junction bases not matched to a gene: 5. The CDR3 loop spans 15 amino acids. CDR1 is ENHRY and CDR2 is SYGVKD in the germline V gene.